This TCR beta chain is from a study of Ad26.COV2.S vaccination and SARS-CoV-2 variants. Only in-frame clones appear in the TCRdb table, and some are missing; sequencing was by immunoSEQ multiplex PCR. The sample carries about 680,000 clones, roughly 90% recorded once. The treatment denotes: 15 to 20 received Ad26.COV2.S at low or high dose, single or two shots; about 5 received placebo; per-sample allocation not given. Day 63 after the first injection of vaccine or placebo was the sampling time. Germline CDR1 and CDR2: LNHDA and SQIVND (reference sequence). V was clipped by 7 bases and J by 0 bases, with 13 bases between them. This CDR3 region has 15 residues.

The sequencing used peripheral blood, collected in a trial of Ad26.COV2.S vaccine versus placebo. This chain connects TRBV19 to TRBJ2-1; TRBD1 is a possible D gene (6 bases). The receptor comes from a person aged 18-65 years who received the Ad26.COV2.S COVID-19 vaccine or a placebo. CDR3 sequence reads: CASTNRESSYNEQFF. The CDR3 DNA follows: TGTGCCAGTACCAACAGGGAGAGCTCCTACAATGAGCAGTTCTTC.